The 21 T cell receptor beta chains below were found in one sample sequenced in a study of cytomegalovirus exposure and HLA in healthy donors. Amplification used 60 Vbeta primers and 13 Jbeta primers. Method: immunoSEQ multiplex PCR; TCRdb's copy keeps in-frame clones and lacks some. The sample yields roughly 100,000 clones, roughly 85% seen once. Material for sequencing was PBMCs. Receptors originate from a woman in her thirties or forties in good health and CMV-seronegative.

This chain links TRBV4-3 with TRBJ1-1; D is unclear. CDR3 length equals 13 residues. Trimming cost V 0 bases and J 5 bases, with 7 bases left between them. CDR1 and CDR2 from the germline V gene are LGHNA and YSLEER. CDR3 sequence reads: CASSQEDGTEAFF. Here the CDR3 DNA reads TGCGCCAGCAGCCAAGAAGACGGGACTGAAGCTTTCTTT.

The chain has TRBV4-2 and TRBJ2-7; 9 bases are shared with TRBD2. The CDR3 is made up of 10 amino acids. CDR1 LGHNA and CDR2 YNFKEQ come from the germline V gene. The CDR3 region is CERGAYEQYF. The DNA for the CDR3 is TGTGAGCGGGGGGCCTACGAGCAGTACTTC.

This chain connects TRBV10-2 to TRBJ2-2; a possible D gene is TRBD1 (6 bases). Looked up from germline, CDR1 is WSHSY and CDR2 is SAAADI. V lost 4 bases, J lost 4 bases, and 13 bases lay in between. The CDR3 is 15 amino acids. CDR3: CASSGSGTSTGELFF. CDR3 coding DNA: TGCGCCAGCAGTGGTTCCGGGACAAGCACCGGGGAGCTGTTTTTT.

This chain joins TRBV19 and TRBJ1-1; D is perhaps TRBD1 (5 bases). There are 15 residues in the CDR3. V dropped 3 bases and J dropped 2 bases, with 13 bases sitting between them. Germline V gene sequence: CDR1 LNHDA, CDR2 SQIVND (reference sequence). The CDR3 sequence: CASSILLTANTEAFF. The CDR3 DNA is TGTGCCAGTAGTATTTTGTTGACAGCCAACACTGAAGCTTTCTTT. Full variable domain (missing parts from reference TRBV19 and TRBJ1-1): DGGITQSPKYLFRKEGQNVTLSCEQNLNHDAMYWYRQDPGQGLRLIYYSQIVNDFQKGDIAEGYSVSREKKESFPLTVTSAQKNPTAFYLCASSILLTANTEAFFGQGTRLTVV.

J is TRBJ1-2 and V is TRBV6-5, with TRBD1 identical over 9 bases. Losses at the gene ends were 6 bases for V and 2 bases for J; bases not matched to a gene: 4. Germline CDR1 reads MNHEY; CDR2 reads SVGAGI. The CDR3 is made up of 14 amino acids. The CDR3 sequence is CASRLGQGNYGYTF. In DNA form, the CDR3 reads TGTGCCAGCAGATTAGGACAGGGGAACTATGGCTACACCTTC.

This clone was counted a few times. V and J are TRBV4-3 and TRBJ2-3; 8 bases map to TRBD2. The CDR3 has 17 amino acids. CDR1 LGHNA and CDR2 YSLEER come from the germline V gene. Trimming at V came to 2 bases and at J to 1 base, leaving 8 bases not matched to a gene. CDR3 DNA sequence: TGCGCCAGCAGCCAATCCTGGACTAGCAGACGCACAGATACGCAGTATTTT. Translation gives CASSQSWTSRRTDTQYF.

The chain has TRBV15 and TRBJ1-2, with no clear D. The CDR3 has 15 residues. Germline V gene lookup returns CDR1 LNHNV and CDR2 YYDKDF (reference sequence). V lost 0 bases to trimming and J lost 2 bases, with 10 bases between them. The CDR3 nucleotides read TGTGCCACCAGCAGAGAACACGCTTTAAACTATGGCTACACCTTC. Translated, it gives CATSREHALNYGYTF.

The chain uses TRBV6-5 and TRBJ1-5; the D gene is possibly TRBD1 (6 bases). Germline CDR1 and CDR2: MNHEY and SVGAGI. The CDR3 has 13 residues. The V gene lost 5 bases and the J gene lost 6 bases, with 11 bases spanning the gap. The CDR3 nucleotides read TGTGCCAGCAGTGATACAGGGCCTCAGCCCCAGCATTTT. Protein product: CASSDTGPQPQHF.

The V call is TRBV6-1, the J call TRBJ2-3, with D perhaps TRBD2 (6 bases). Looked up from germline, CDR1 is MNHNS and CDR2 is SASEGT. The germline V and J ends were trimmed by 2 bases and 3 bases, with 9 bases remaining between them. The CDR3 length is 14 residues. The CDR3, as DNA: TGTGCCAGCAGTGAAACGGAGGGGACAGATACGCAGTATTTT. This codes for CASSETEGTDTQYF.

In DNA, the CDR3 is TGCGCCAGCAGCCAAGATTTTCCGGGACAGAGCAATGAGCAGTTCTTC. Its translation: CASSQDFPGQSNEQFF. This chain connects TRBV4-3 to TRBJ2-1, with TRBD1 identical over 7 bases. CDR1 is LGHNA, CDR2 YSLEER, per germline. V shed 0 bases, J shed 6 bases, and the junction held 8 bases outside the gene matches. The CDR3 has 16 amino acids.

V usage is TRBV18 and J usage is TRBJ1-2; 7 bases match TRBD1. The CDR3 is made up of 15 amino acids. The ends lost 3 bases at V and 2 bases at J; junction bases unmatched: 6. Germline V lookup: CDR1 KGHSH, CDR2 LQKENI. This chain's CDR3 is CASSPSAQGNYGYTF. Here the CDR3 DNA reads TGTGCCAGCTCACCTTCGGCACAGGGGAACTATGGCTACACCTTC.

This chain links TRBV11-2 with TRBJ1-4, with D possibly matching TRBD1 (5 bases). The germline gives CDR1 SGHAT, CDR2 FQNNGV. This CDR3 is built from 16 residues. Between the trimmed V and J ends, which lost 5 bases and 3 bases, there was a span of 16 bases. For the CDR3, the DNA is TGTGCCAGCAGCCGAACGGCAGGGTTTCCTAATGAAAAACTGTTTTTT. It is translated as CASSRTAGFPNEKLFF. Full variable domain (missing parts from reference TRBV11-2 and TRBJ1-4): EAGVAQSPRYKIIEKRQSVAFWCNPISGHATLYWYQQILGQGPKLLIQFQNNGVVDDSQLPKDRFSAERLKGVDSTLKIQPAKLEDSAVYLCASSRTAGFPNEKLFFGSGTQLSVL.

CDR3 region: CAISEGRDSYNEQFF. In DNA form, the CDR3 reads TGTGCCATCAGTGAGGGCAGGGACTCCTACAATGAGCAGTTCTTC. V and J are TRBV10-3 and TRBJ2-1, with D maybe TRBD1 (5 bases). The CDR3 sequence is 15 residues long. The V gene's germline CDR1 is ENHRY and CDR2 SYGVKD. V was pared by 2 bases and J by 0 bases, with 8 bases between.

This clone was counted a single time. This chain joins TRBV4-2 and TRBJ2-3, with D possibly being TRBD2 (6 bases). V was pared by 2 bases and J by 1 base, with 10 bases between. Germline CDR1 is LGHNA and CDR2 is YNFKEQ. The CDR3 loop spans 15 amino acids. CDR3 amino acids: CASSQRGGGTDTQYF. DNA of the CDR3: TGTGCCAGCAGCCAACGAGGAGGGGGCACAGATACGCAGTATTTT.

Concerning this clone: Within the sample, other DNA sequences also encode this same CDR3. V gene TRBV10-1 combines with J gene TRBJ2-7, with 7 bases that match TRBD2. From germline, CDR1 is WNHNN and CDR2 SYGVQD (reference sequence). The CDR3 is 14 amino acids. Trimming at V came to 2 bases and at J to 4 bases, leaving 5 bases not matched to a gene. The chain's CDR3 is CASSEAGVEYEQYF. Here the CDR3 DNA reads TGCGCCAGCAGTGAGGCGGGGGTCGAGTACGAGCAGTACTTC.

This chain links TRBV7-2 with TRBJ2-3, with D perhaps TRBD2 (5 bases). Germline V gives CDR1 SGHTA, CDR2 FQGNSA. Trimming cost V 5 bases and J 3 bases, with 9 bases left between them. The CDR3 has 13 residues. The CDR3 coding sequence is TGTGCCAGCAGCCCTGTAGCGACAGATACGCAGTATTTT. Translation: CASSPVATDTQYF.

This chain joins TRBV27 and TRBJ2-5; 8 nucleotides agree with TRBD2. Germline CDR1 is MNHEY and CDR2 is SMNVEV (reference sequence). With 10 bases clipped from V and 4 bases from J, the junction kept 11 bases outside the gene matches. The CDR3 contains 14 residues. The DNA for the CDR3 is TGTGCCACCTCTTTCGGGGGGGCGGGAGAGACCCAGTACTTC. This sequence encodes CATSFGGAGETQYF.

The rearrangement joins TRBV19 to TRBJ1-1; a possible D gene is TRBD1 (6 bases). Per the germline V gene, CDR1 is LNHDA and CDR2 is SQIVND (reference sequence). Trimming removed 1 base at V and 1 base at J, with 10 bases between. This CDR3 is 15 amino acids long. In DNA form, the CDR3 reads TGTGCCAGTAGTATAGGCAGGGGTGCGAACACTGAAGCTTTCTTT. It specifies CASSIGRGANTEAFF.

The V gene is TRBV7-2, the J gene TRBJ1-1; a weak D match, TRBD1 (5 bases). Trimming removed 5 bases from V and 4 bases from J, with 17 bases in between. Germline V gene sequence: CDR1 SGHTA, CDR2 FQGNSA. This CDR3 has 15 amino acids. The CDR3 nucleotides are TGTGCCAGCAGCCTCCACAAGGATCAGGGCACTGAAGCTTTCTTT. Amino acids: CASSLHKDQGTEAFF.

This clone was found once. The chain employs TRBV19 and TRBJ1-5; TRBD1 is a possible D gene (6 bases). With 5 bases removed from V and 4 bases from J, the gap between germline ends came to 9 bases. This CDR3 has 13 residues. Germline-derived CDR1 and CDR2 are LNHDA and SQIVND (reference sequence). CDR3 amino acids: CASSGRGNQPQHF. In nucleotides, the CDR3 is TGTGCCAGTAGTGGAAGGGGGAATCAGCCCCAGCATTTT.

V gene TRBV7-9 combines with J gene TRBJ2-4, with D perhaps matching TRBD2 (5 bases). The germline V gene has CDR1 SEHNR and CDR2 FQNEAQ (reference sequence). The CDR3 extends over 13 amino acids. The V end was cut by 6 bases, the J end by 12 bases, with 18 bases between. CDR3 region: CASRPGFLGRQYF. CDR3 coding DNA: TGTGCCAGCAGGCCGGGATTTCTAGGCCGTCAGTACTTC.